Listed below are T cell receptor beta chains from one sample, sequenced in a study of T cell responses to AZD1222 COVID-19 vaccine. Generated by immunoSEQ multiplex PCR, the TCRdb table keeps only in-frame clones and is missing some. The sample includes tens of thousands of clones, around 90% of them seen just once. Specimen: peripheral blood, collected on day 0 of AZD1222 vaccination. The receptors come from an adult in good health. Both conserved end residues are part of each CDR3. Fields, in order: J gene, D gene, V gene, clone size, CDR3 DNA, CDR3 protein. The D gene is left open where the match is weak. Clone size is not always given. Where it is, it says once, few, many or a class for expanded clones.

TRBJ2-7	TRBD2	TRBV5-1	NA	TGCGCCAGCAGCTTCTCCCTAGCGGGAGGCTCCTACGAGCAGTACTTC	CASSFSLAGGSYEQYF
TRBJ2-3	NA	TRBV7-3	NA	TGTGCCAGCAGCTTAACGGGGGTAGGGACAGATACGCAGTATTTT	CASSLTGVGTDTQYF
TRBJ1-3	NA	TRBV2	NA	TGTGCCAGCAGTGAATGGGGAATCTCTGGAAACACCATATATTTT	CASSEWGISGNTIYF
TRBJ2-1	TRBD2	TRBV12-5	once	TGTGCTAGCGGGACTAGCGGGAGTCATGAGCAGTTCTTC	CASGTSGSHEQFF
TRBJ1-5	TRBD1	TRBV6-5	NA	TGTGCCAGCAGTTACAGGGACAGGGATCCAAATCAGCCCCAGCATTTT	CASSYRDRDPNQPQHF
TRBJ2-1	TRBD2	TRBV5-5	NA	TGTGCCAGCAGCTTTCGACTAGCGGGAACGTCGCATGAGCAGTTCTTC	CASSFRLAGTSHEQFF
TRBJ2-3	NA	TRBV19	NA	TGTGCCAGTAGTAGGGGAGGAACCTTAGAGAGGGATACGCAGTATTTT	CASSRGGTLERDTQYF
TRBJ2-2	TRBD2	TRBV9	NA	TGTGCCAGCAGCGTGGTTAGCGGGACCGGGGAGCTGTTTTTT	CASSVVSGTGELFF
TRBJ2-1	NA	TRBV11-2	once	TGTGCCAGCAGCTTACTTAGTTACCCACTACGTGGCAATGAGCAGTTCTTC	CASSLLSYPLRGNEQFF
TRBJ1-6	NA	TRBV5-1	NA	TGCGCCAGCAGCTTTGAGGGAAGCTCCTATAATTCACCCCTCCACTTT	CASSFEGSSYNSPLHF
TRBJ2-1	TRBD1	TRBV4-2	NA	TGTGCCAGCAGCCAAGAAGGAACAGGGGGACTGAATGAGCAGTTCTTC	CASSQEGTGGLNEQFF
TRBJ2-1	NA	TRBV3-1/TRBV3-2	NA	TGTGCCAGCAGCCAAGATCCTGGGGTTGAGCAGTTCTTC	CASSQDPGVEQFF
TRBJ1-6	NA	TRBV12-3/TRBV12-4	NA	TGTGCCAGCAGTTTTCCAAAATCACCCCTCCACTTT	CASSFPKSPLHF
TRBJ1-5	NA	TRBV7-4	NA	TGTGCCAGCAGCTTGTGGGTGGGGAATCAGCCCCAGCATTTT	CASSLWVGNQPQHF
TRBJ2-1	NA	TRBV12-3/TRBV12-4	NA	TGTGCCAGCAGTTTCTCGGCCGATGAGCAGTTCTTC	CASSFSADEQFF
TRBJ1-1	NA	TRBV12-5	NA	TGTGCTAGTGGTTTGGTCCTCGGGCAGGTGAACACTGAAGCTTTCTTT	CASGLVLGQVNTEAFF
TRBJ2-3	NA	TRBV7-3	NA	TGTGCCAGCAGCTTCCTCCCCAGCGGATCTAGCACAGATACGCAGTATTTT	CASSFLPSGSSTDTQYF
TRBJ2-7	TRBD1	TRBV6-2/TRBV6-3	NA	TGTGCCAGCAGTTCCTTTACCGGGACAGGCTACGAGCAGTACTTC	CASSSFTGTGYEQYF
TRBJ2-3	NA	TRBV18	NA	TGTGCCAGCTCATTGTACTTGGACCGCAGTGATACGCAGTATTTT	CASSLYLDRSDTQYF
TRBJ2-7	NA	TRBV5-6	NA	TGTGCCAGCAGCTCCGGCCGGGGGACCGAGCAGTACTTC	CASSSGRGTEQYF
TRBJ2-3	TRBD2	TRBV7-3	NA	TGTGCCAGCAGCTTAACTAGCGGGACTGGTCATACGCAGTATTTT	CASSLTSGTGHTQYF
TRBJ2-7	TRBD2	TRBV18	NA	TGTGCCAGCTCACCAAGCGGGACTAGCTCCTACGAGCAGTACTTC	CASSPSGTSSYEQYF